These T cell receptor beta chains were read from a single sample in a study of OX40 agonist ivuxolimab in advanced cancers. Method: immunoSEQ multiplex PCR; TCRdb's copy keeps in-frame clones and lacks some. The sample contains about 77,000 clones, roughly 87% of which appear only once. The sample in question was CD4+ or CD8+ T cells sorted from blood, obtained in a trial of the OX40 agonist ivuxolimab. The receptors were sampled from an adult with an advanced solid tumor such as melanoma, head and neck, liver or kidney cancer. Both conserved end residues are part of each CDR3. A D gene is named only where the DNA matches it firmly. Only part of the rows carry a size: once, few, many, or a class if the clone is expanded.

V gene	clone size	J gene	D gene	CDR3 DNA	CDR3 protein
TRBV15	.	TRBJ1-1	.	TGTGCCACCAGCAGAGTTTTGGACACTGAAGCTTTCTTT	CATSRVLDTEAFF
TRBV15	.	TRBJ1-5	.	TGTGCCACCAGCAGAGTTCCGGCAGTTAATCAGCCCCAGCATTTT	CATSRVPAVNQPQHF
TRBV19	.	TRBJ2-3	TRBD2	TGTGCCAGTAGTAAGCGGACTAGCGGGGCTAGCACAGATACGCAGTATTTT	CASSKRTSGASTDTQYF
TRBV5-1	few	TRBJ2-2	TRBD2	TGCGCCAGCAGCTTGGGGACTAGCGGGAGGCCCACCGGGGAGCTGTTTTTT	CASSLGTSGRPTGELFF
TRBV7-9	.	TRBJ1-1	.	TGTGCCAACCAAAATACGAACACTGAAGCTTTCTTT	CANQNTNTEAFF
TRBV30	.	TRBJ2-5	.	TGTGCCTGGAGCGTGCGGGACTTAGGAACCCAGTACTTC	CAWSVRDLGTQYF
TRBV9	.	TRBJ1-2	.	TGTGCCAGCAGCGCGGCCCTCGGACGGACTAACTATGGCTACACCTTC	CASSAALGRTNYGYTF
TRBV5-6	few	TRBJ1-1	.	TGTGCCAGCAGCTTGGAGGGCGTATGGACTGAAGCTTTCTTT	CASSLEGVWTEAFF
TRBV5-5	.	TRBJ1-1	.	TGTGCCAGCAGCCTGGGACACCAGATGAGCACTGAAGCTTTCTTT	CASSLGHQMSTEAFF
TRBV29-1	.	TRBJ2-1	.	TGCAGCGTACAGGGACATGAGCAGTTCTTC	CSVQGHEQFF
TRBV20-1	once	TRBJ2-7	.	TGCAGTGCCCCCCACGTCTACGAGCAGTACTTC	CSAPHVYEQYF
TRBV6-1	.	TRBJ1-1	.	TGTGCCAGCAGTGACAGGGACACTGAAGCTTTCTTT	CASSDRDTEAFF
TRBV11-2	.	TRBJ2-3	.	TGTGCCAGCAGCTTGAGCCAAGATACGCAGTATTTT	CASSLSQDTQYF
TRBV11-2	few	TRBJ2-5	.	TGTGCCAGCAGCGCCCAAGAGACCCAGTACTTC	CASSAQETQYF
TRBV10-1	.	TRBJ2-1	TRBD1	TGCGCCAGCAGTAGACAGGGGGCTCGGAATGAGCAGTTCTTC	CASSRQGARNEQFF
TRBV5-6	.	TRBJ1-2	.	TGTGCCAGCACCTACCCCGGCAGGGTGGAGGGCTACACCTTC	CASTYPGRVEGYTF
TRBV6-6	.	TRBJ2-7	TRBD2	TGTGCCAGCAGCCCTACTAGCGGGCGATCCTACGAGCAGTACTTC	CASSPTSGRSYEQYF
TRBV28	.	TRBJ2-7	TRBD1	TGTGCCAGCAGGCTGACAGGGAGAGAGCAGTACTTC	CASRLTGREQYF
TRBV6-4	.	TRBJ2-3	TRBD2	TGTGCCAGCAGTGACTCGGCTAGCGGGGGCACAGATACGCAGTATTTT	CASSDSASGGTDTQYF
TRBV6-5	.	TRBJ1-3	TRBD1	TGTGCCAGCAGCTTAGAGACAGGGGCCGGAAACACCATATATTTT	CASSLETGAGNTIYF
TRBV5-1	few	TRBJ1-5	TRBD1	TGCGCCAGCAGCTTGACGCAGGGGGTCGGACCCCAGCATTTT	CASSLTQGVGPQHF
TRBV19	.	TRBJ2-3	TRBD1	TGTGCCAGTAGTCCCTCTGGGACCAGGGGGGATACGCAGTATTTT	CASSPSGTRGDTQYF
TRBV7-2	.	TRBJ2-7	.	TGTGCCAGCAGCTTAGTTTGGGGGAGCTCCTACGAGCAGTACTTC	CASSLVWGSSYEQYF
TRBV5-1	.	TRBJ2-1	TRBD1	TGCGCCAGCAGCTCCCGTCGGGACAGGAACTACAATGAGCAGTTCTTC	CASSSRRDRNYNEQFF
TRBV7-9	.	TRBJ1-6	TRBD1	TGTGCCAGCAGCTTAGGACAGGGCCTCTTCCACCACTTT	CASSLGQGLFHHF
TRBV13	.	TRBJ1-6	.	TGTGCCAGCAGCTTTAGGGGTGTGGGGAATTCACCCCTCCACTTT	CASSFRGVGNSPLHF
TRBV30	.	TRBJ1-1	.	TGTGCCTGGGGACAGATTGAAGCTTTCTTT	CAWGQIEAFF
TRBV5-1	.	TRBJ2-7	.	TGCGCCAGCAGCTTGGATCCCCGAGGCTACGAGCAGTACTTC	CASSLDPRGYEQYF
TRBV7-2	.	TRBJ2-2	.	TGTGCCTGCCGACAGGTGACAACCGGGGAGCTGTTTTTT	CACRQVTTGELFF
TRBV10-2	.	TRBJ1-2	.	TGCGCCAGCAGTGTCGGCCCAGGGGTAAACTATGGCTACACCTTC	CASSVGPGVNYGYTF
TRBV11-3	once	TRBJ2-7	TRBD1	TGTGCCAGCAGCTACCTCGGGACAGGGGGCACTCCGTACGAGCAGTACTTC	CASSYLGTGGTPYEQYF
TRBV5-4	.	TRBJ1-5	.	TGTGCCAGCCACAGACAGTTTAGCAATCAGCCCCAGCATTTT	CASHRQFSNQPQHF
TRBV6-1	.	TRBJ1-2	TRBD1	TGTGCCAGCAGGACAGGGCTATCTAACTATGGCTACACCTTC	CASRTGLSNYGYTF
TRBV19	.	TRBJ2-6	.	TGTGCCAGTAGTGCGAGGACGGTTTCTGGGGCCAACGTCCTGACTTTC	CASSARTVSGANVLTF
TRBV5-1	.	TRBJ1-5	.	TGCGCCAGCAGCTTGGTGGCAGGTAATCAGCCCCAGCATTTT	CASSLVAGNQPQHF
TRBV7-9	.	TRBJ2-7	.	TGTGCCAGCAGCTCCAGGGGCCCCTACGAGCAGTACTTC	CASSSRGPYEQYF
TRBV6-1	.	TRBJ2-7	.	TGTGCCAGCAGTGAACAGGTACCTAACGAGCAGTACTTC	CASSEQVPNEQYF
TRBV18	.	TRBJ2-1	.	TGTGCCAGCTCACCCTTCCTAGGGGACAATGAGCAGTTCTTC	CASSPFLGDNEQFF
TRBV21-1	.	TRBJ2-7	.	TGTGCCAGCAGCAACAAGGGGCTCTACGAGCAGTACTTC	CASSNKGLYEQYF
TRBV4-1	.	TRBJ1-5	TRBD1	TGCGCCAGCAGCCTCGACAGGGGGAAGCCCCAGCATTTT	CASSLDRGKPQHF
TRBV7-9	.	TRBJ1-2	.	TGTGCCAGCAGCTTTCCACTAACTAACTATGGCTACACCTTC	CASSFPLTNYGYTF
TRBV28	.	TRBJ1-5	.	TGTGCCAGCAGTTCATCATTTGGCAATCAGCCCCAGCATTTT	CASSSSFGNQPQHF
TRBV15	.	TRBJ1-2	.	TGTGCCACCAGCAGACAGGGTTATGGCTACACCTTC	CATSRQGYGYTF
TRBV5-5	once	TRBJ1-1	.	TGTGCCAGCAGCGTGGGCAACACTGAAGCTTTCTTT	CASSVGNTEAFF
TRBV6-6	.	TRBJ2-3	TRBD2	TGTGCCAGCACGGCGGGAGCGTCGGGCACAGATACGCAGTATTTT	CASTAGASGTDTQYF
TRBV12-2	once	TRBJ2-3	.	TGTGCAAGTCGCCCAGGACTAGCGGCAGATACGCAGTATTTT	CASRPGLAADTQYF
TRBV5-1	once	TRBJ1-1	TRBD1	TGCGCCAGCAGCTCACAGGGGCCGAACACTGAAGCTTTCTTT	CASSSQGPNTEAFF
TRBV27	.	TRBJ2-5	TRBD1	TGTGCCAGCAGTACCCGACAGGGTGGAGGAGAGACCCAGTACTTC	CASSTRQGGGETQYF
TRBV6-1	.	TRBJ1-2	.	TGTGCCAGCAGTGAAACAGGGTTTTCTAACTATGGCTACACCTTC	CASSETGFSNYGYTF
TRBV9	.	TRBJ2-7	TRBD2	TGTGCCAGCAGCGCCGGGGGGGACTCCGAGCAGTACTTC	CASSAGGDSEQYF
TRBV30	.	TRBJ1-1	.	TGTGCCTGGAGACAGGGAAGGACTGAAGCTTTCTTT	CAWRQGRTEAFF
TRBV5-1	.	TRBJ2-1	TRBD1	TGCGCCAGCAGCTTAAGACAGGGGAGCTACAATGAGCAGTTCTTC	CASSLRQGSYNEQFF
TRBV6-1	.	TRBJ1-2	.	TGTGCCAGCAGCAATACAGGGAACTATGGCTACACCTTC	CASSNTGNYGYTF
TRBV30	once	TRBJ1-1	TRBD1	TGTGCCTGGAGGATGGGGACAGTGATAAACACTGAAGCTTTCTTT	CAWRMGTVINTEAFF
TRBV6-5	.	TRBJ1-5	TRBD1	TGTGCCAGCAGGCGACAGGGCCCCAATCAGCCCCAGCATTTT	CASRRQGPNQPQHF